The next 14 T cell receptor beta chains were all read from a single sample in a study of early T cells in non-severe SARS-CoV-2 infection. One entry per CDR3 protein, called by TCRdb with MiXCR from the 5' RACE reads. The table includes about 56,000 distinct CDR3 sequences, approximately 10% detected once. The specimen was whole blood. The receptor source for this set is an adult who was a healthcare worker with PCR-confirmed SARS-CoV-2 infection or an uninfected control (not recorded which).

The V call is TRBV10-3, the J call TRBJ2-7; maybe TRBD2 (5 bases). CDR1 is ENHRY and CDR2 is SYGVKD in the germline V gene. The CDR3 sequence is 12 residues long. Trimming left V 8 bases short and J 3 bases short, with 11 bases between. The CDR3: CAIGSVGYEQYF. For the CDR3, the DNA is TGTGCCATCGGTAGCGTAGGCTACGAGCAGTACTTC.

This clonotype was seen many times. The V and J genes are TRBV9 and TRBJ2-1; no firm D call. Germline assignment: CDR1 SGDLS and CDR2 YYNGEE. CDR3 length: 15 amino acids. The V end lost 4 bases, the J end lost 2 bases, and 13 bases lay between the germline ends. The CDR3 spells CASSRKTGAYNEQFF. In DNA form, the CDR3 reads TGTGCCAGCAGCCGCAAGACTGGGGCCTACAATGAGCAGTTCTTC.

Turning to this clonotype: A much larger clone lies one base from this, so it may be a read error. The chain combines TRBV12-3 or TRBV12-4 with TRBJ2-2; TRBD2 aligns across 7 bases. V shed 8 bases and J 2 bases; nucleotides not matched to a gene: 11. CDR3 size: 16 residues. CDR3: CASAESGGLNTGELFF. DNA for the CDR3: TGTGCCAGCGCTGAGTCGGGAGGCCTCAACACCGGGGAGCTGTTTTTT.

This chain links TRBV20-1 with TRBJ2-7; 9 bases line up with TRBD2. The CDR3 has 14 amino acids. The germline V gene encodes CDR1 DFQATT and CDR2 SNEGSKA (reference sequence). V shed 2 bases, J shed 6 bases, and the junction held 8 bases outside the gene matches. CDR3 nucleotides: TGCAGTGCTAGAATCGCGGGAGGGCCCGGCGAGCAGTACTTC. Translation gives CSARIAGGPGEQYF.

This clonotype came up many times. The chain joins TRBV18 to TRBJ2-2, with 10 bases matching TRBD2. The CDR3 totals 16 residues. With V trimmed by 0 bases and J by 3 bases, 1 base remained unmatched. Germline CDR1 and CDR2: KGHSH and LQKENI. CDR3 sequence (DNA): TGTGCCAGCTCACCACCGAGCGGGAGGGACACCGGGGAGCTGTTTTTT. Its translation: CASSPPSGRDTGELFF.

The V call is TRBV4-2, the J call TRBJ2-3; 8 bases are shared with TRBD2. This CDR3 contains 13 residues. J was trimmed by 6 bases and V by 5 bases; bases with no gene match: 4. Germline loops: CDR1 LGHNA, CDR2 YNFKEQ. The CDR3 coding sequence is TGTGCCAGCAGCGGAGCGGGAGCTGATACGCAGTATTTT. Protein product: CASSGAGADTQYF.

V gene TRBV27 combines with J gene TRBJ2-5, with D perhaps matching TRBD1 (5 bases). The CDR3 consists of 14 residues. The germline V gene encodes CDR1 MNHEY and CDR2 SMNVEV (reference sequence). The V and J ends lost 2 bases and 5 bases respectively, with 12 bases between them. CDR3 nucleotide sequence: TGTGCCAGCAGTTTAAGTATGGGGCCCGAGACCCAGTACTTC. It yields the protein CASSLSMGPETQYF.

The table lists this clonotype with many counts. The chain recombines TRBV6-2 or TRBV6-3 with TRBJ1-1, with D hard to call. Germline-derived CDR1 and CDR2 are MNHEY and SVGEGT. Trimming cost V 3 bases and J 5 bases, with 19 bases left between them. The CDR3 runs to 16 residues. The CDR3 DNA sequence: TGTGCCAGCAGTTATTCGTCCGGGGAGGGCGAGACTGAAGCTTTCTTT. Translation gives CASSYSSGEGETEAFF.

This clonotype was observed at least ten times. The CDR3 sequence: CASSLGALGRPNTEAFF. The CDR3 region has the DNA TGTGCCAGCAGCTTAGGCGCCTTGGGCAGACCGAACACTGAAGCTTTCTTT. The chain recombines TRBV7-9 with TRBJ1-1; D not resolved. Germline V lookup: CDR1 SEHNR, CDR2 FQNEAQ (reference sequence). The ends were cut back, 1 base at V and 1 base at J, with 16 bases in the middle. The CDR3 loop spans 17 amino acids.

This clonotype occurred many times. The chain is built from TRBV4-2 and TRBJ2-7; possible D gene TRBD1, 6 bases. The germline V gene encodes CDR1 LGHNA and CDR2 YNFKEQ. This CDR3 comprises 15 residues. Trimming removed 4 bases at V and 6 bases at J, with 19 bases between. CDR3 sequence (DNA): TGTGCCAGCAGCCCATTACAGGGACCTCAATCCGAGCAGTACTTC. Protein sequence: CASSPLQGPQSEQYF.

A note on this clonotype: One base away lies a much larger clone, so this may be a sequencing read error. This rearrangement joins TRBV29-1 to TRBJ1-4; a possible D gene is TRBD1 (5 bases). Germline assignment: CDR1 SQVTM and CDR2 ANQGSEA. CDR3 length: 14 residues. V gave up 2 bases and J gave up 7 bases, with 14 bases separating them. This CDR3 reads CSVESEGSFEKLFF. For the CDR3, the DNA is TGCAGCGTTGAATCAGAGGGGTCATTTGAAAAACTGTTTTTT.

The chain recombines TRBV2 with TRBJ2-7, with 8 bases that match TRBD1. Germline CDR1 SNHLY, CDR2 FYNNEI. This CDR3 contains 16 residues. The trim removed 6 bases at V and 0 bases at J, leaving 10 bases unmatched. The CDR3 DNA reads TGTGCCAGCAGACTCTTCCGACAGGGGCCCTCCTACGAGCAGTACTTC. Protein sequence: CASRLFRQGPSYEQYF.

This clonotype was counted between two and nine times. The J gene is TRBJ1-5, the V gene TRBV7-2, with D unresolved. The CDR3 consists of 13 residues. Trimming pared 2 bases from V and 9 bases from J, leaving 11 bases between. Germline CDR1 and CDR2: SGHTA and FQGNSA. The CDR3 nucleotides read TGTGCCAGCAGCTTATTTGAGCAAACGCCCCAGCATTTT. Translation gives CASSLFEQTPQHF.

The chain couples TRBV19 to TRBJ2-7; 10 positions agree with TRBD1. CDR1 and CDR2 (germline): LNHDA, SQIVND (reference sequence). The CDR3 sequence is 17 residues long. V lost 3 bases to trimming and J lost 2 bases; unmatched junction nucleotides: 10. The CDR3 DNA sequence: TGTGCCAGTAGTATGGCGCCGGGACAGGGGTCCCCCTACGAGCAGTACTTC. Its protein is CASSMAPGQGSPYEQYF.